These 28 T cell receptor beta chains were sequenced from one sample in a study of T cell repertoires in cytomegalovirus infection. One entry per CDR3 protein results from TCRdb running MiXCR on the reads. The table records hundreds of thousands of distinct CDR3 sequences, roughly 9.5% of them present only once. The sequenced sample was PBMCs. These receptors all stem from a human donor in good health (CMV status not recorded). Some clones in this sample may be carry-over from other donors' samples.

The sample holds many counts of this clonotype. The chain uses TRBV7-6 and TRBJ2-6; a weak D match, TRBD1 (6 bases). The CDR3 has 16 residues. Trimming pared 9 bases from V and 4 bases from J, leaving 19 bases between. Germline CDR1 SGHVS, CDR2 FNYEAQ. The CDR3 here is CASEDRTRGGANVLTF. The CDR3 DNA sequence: TGTGCCAGTGAAGACAGGACGAGGGGGGGGGCCAACGTCCTGACTTTC.

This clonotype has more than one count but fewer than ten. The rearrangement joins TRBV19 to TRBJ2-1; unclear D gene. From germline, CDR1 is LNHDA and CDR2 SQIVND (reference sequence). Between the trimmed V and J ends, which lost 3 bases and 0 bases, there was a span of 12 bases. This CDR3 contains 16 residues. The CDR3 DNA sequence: TGTGCCAGTAGTATCTTCAGCTCAGGCTCCTACAATGAGCAGTTCTTC. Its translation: CASSIFSSGSYNEQFF.

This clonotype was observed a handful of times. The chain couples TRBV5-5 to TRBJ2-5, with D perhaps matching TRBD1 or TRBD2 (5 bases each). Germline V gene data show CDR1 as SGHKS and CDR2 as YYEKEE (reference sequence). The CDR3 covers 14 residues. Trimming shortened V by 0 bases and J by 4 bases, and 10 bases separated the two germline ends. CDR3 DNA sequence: TGTGCCAGCAGCTTGGGTGAGGGGCGAGAGACCCAGTACTTC. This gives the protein CASSLGEGRETQYF.

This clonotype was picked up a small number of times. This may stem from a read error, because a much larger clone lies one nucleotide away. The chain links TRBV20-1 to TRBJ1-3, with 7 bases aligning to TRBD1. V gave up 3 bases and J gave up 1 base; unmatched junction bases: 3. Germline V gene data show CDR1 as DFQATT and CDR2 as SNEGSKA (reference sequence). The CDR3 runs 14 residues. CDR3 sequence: CSASATGSGNTIYF. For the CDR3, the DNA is TGCAGTGCTAGTGCGACAGGGTCTGGAAACACCATATATTTT.

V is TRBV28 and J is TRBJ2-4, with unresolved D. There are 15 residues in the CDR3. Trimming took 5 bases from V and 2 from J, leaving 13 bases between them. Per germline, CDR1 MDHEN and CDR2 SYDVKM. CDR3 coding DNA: TGTGCCAGCAGTCCCTCCCTAGGTCCCAAAAACATTCAGTACTTC. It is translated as CASSPSLGPKNIQYF.

As DNA, the CDR3 is TGTGCCACCAGTGATCCGGGACAGGGTGTTTATGAGCAGTTCTTC. Translated, it gives CATSDPGQGVYEQFF. The chain uses TRBV24-1 and TRBJ2-1, with 9 bases lining up with TRBD1. The ends lost 3 bases at V and 8 bases at J; junction bases unmatched: 7. The CDR3 runs 15 residues. Germline V CDR1 and CDR2: KGHDR, SFDVKD.

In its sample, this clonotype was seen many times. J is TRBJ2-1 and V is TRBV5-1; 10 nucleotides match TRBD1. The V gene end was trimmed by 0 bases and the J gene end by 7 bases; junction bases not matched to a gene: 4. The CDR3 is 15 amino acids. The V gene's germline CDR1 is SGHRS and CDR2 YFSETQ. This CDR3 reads CASSLGQGARNEQFF. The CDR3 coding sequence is TGCGCCAGCAGCTTGGGACAGGGGGCGCGTAATGAGCAGTTCTTC. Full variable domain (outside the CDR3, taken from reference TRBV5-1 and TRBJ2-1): KAGVTQTPRYLIKTRGQQVTLSCSPISGHRSVSWYQQTPGQGLQFLFEYFSETQRNKGNFPGRFSGRQFSNSRSEMNVSTLELGDSALYLCASSLGQGARNEQFFGPGTRLTVL.

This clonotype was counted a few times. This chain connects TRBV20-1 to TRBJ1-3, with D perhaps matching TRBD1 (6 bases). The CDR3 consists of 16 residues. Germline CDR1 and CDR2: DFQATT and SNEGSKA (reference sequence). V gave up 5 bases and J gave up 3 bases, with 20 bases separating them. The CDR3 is CSARAAHRVGGNTIYF. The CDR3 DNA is TGCAGTGCTCGCGCCGCCCACAGGGTCGGTGGAAACACCATATATTTT.

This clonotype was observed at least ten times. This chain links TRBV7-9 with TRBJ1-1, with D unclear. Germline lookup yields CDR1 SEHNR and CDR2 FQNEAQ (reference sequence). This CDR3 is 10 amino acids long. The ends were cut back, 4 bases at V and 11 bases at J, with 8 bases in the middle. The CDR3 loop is CASSSPGAFF. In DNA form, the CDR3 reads TGTGCCAGCAGCTCCCCGGGGGCTTTCTTT.

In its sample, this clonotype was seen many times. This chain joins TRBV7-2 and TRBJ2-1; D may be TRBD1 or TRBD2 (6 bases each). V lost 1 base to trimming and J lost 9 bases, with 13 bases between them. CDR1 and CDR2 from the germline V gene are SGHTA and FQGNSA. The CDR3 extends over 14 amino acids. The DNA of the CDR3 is TGTGCCAGCAGCTTAGTTACAGGGAGGAGTGAGCAGTTCTTC. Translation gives CASSLVTGRSEQFF.

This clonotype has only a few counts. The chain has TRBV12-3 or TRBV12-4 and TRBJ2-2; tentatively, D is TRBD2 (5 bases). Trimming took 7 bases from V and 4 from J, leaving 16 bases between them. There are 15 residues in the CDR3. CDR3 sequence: CASNPAGSLTGELFF. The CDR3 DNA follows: TGTGCCAGCAACCCGGCGGGTTCCCTCACCGGGGAGCTGTTTTTT.

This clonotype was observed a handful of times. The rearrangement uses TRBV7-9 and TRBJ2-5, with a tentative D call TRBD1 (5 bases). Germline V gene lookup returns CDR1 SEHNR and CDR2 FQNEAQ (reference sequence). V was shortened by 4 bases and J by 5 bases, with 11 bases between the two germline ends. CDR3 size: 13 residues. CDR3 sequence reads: CASSSQVQETQYF. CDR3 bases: TGTGCCAGCAGCTCACAGGTTCAGGAGACCCAGTACTTC.

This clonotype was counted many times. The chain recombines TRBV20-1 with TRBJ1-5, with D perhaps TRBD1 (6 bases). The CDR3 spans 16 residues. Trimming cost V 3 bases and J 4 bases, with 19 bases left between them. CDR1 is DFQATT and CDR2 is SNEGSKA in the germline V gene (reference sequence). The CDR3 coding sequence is TGCAGTGCTAGTCAACTCTCCGGGACACTGAATCAGCCCCAGCATTTT. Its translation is CSASQLSGTLNQPQHF.

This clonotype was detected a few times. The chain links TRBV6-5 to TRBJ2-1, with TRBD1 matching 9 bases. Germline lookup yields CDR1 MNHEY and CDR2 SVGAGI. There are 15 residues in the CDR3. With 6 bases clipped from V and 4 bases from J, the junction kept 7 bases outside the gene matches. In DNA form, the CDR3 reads TGTGCCAGCAGCTCTGACAGGGGGATGTACAATGAGCAGTTCTTC. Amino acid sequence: CASSSDRGMYNEQFF.

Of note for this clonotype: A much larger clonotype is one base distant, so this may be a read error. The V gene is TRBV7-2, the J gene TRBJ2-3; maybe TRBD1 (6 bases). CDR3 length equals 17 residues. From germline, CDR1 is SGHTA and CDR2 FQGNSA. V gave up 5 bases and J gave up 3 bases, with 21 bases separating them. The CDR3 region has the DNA TGTGCCAGCAGCACGGGACATGGGAATTGGGGAACAGATACGCAGTATTTT. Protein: CASSTGHGNWGTDTQYF.

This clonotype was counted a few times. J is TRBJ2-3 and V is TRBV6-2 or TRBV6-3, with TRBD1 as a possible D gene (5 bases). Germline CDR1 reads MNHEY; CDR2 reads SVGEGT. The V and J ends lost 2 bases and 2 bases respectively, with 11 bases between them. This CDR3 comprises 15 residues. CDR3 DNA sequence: TGTGCCAGCAGTTACCAAAGACAGCCCACAGATACGCAGTATTTT. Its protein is CASSYQRQPTDTQYF.

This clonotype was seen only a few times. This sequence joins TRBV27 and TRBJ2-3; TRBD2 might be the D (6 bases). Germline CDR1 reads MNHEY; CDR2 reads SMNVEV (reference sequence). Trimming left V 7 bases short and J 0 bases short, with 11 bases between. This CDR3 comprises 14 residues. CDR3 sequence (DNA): TGTGCCAGCATCAAAGGAGGGAGCACAGATACGCAGTATTTT. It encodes CASIKGGSTDTQYF.

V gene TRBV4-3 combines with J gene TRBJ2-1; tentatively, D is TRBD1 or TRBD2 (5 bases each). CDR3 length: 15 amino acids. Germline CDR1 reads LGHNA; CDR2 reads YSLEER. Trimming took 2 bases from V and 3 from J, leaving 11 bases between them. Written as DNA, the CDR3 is TGCGCCAGCAGCCAACGGGACGGAGACTACAATGAGCAGTTCTTC. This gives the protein CASSQRDGDYNEQFF.

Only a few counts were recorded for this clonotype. CDR3 amino acids: CAWSPDIYNEQFF. Here the CDR3 DNA reads TGTGCCTGGAGTCCGGACATTTACAATGAGCAGTTCTTC. V gene TRBV30 combines with J gene TRBJ2-1, with D possibly being TRBD1 (5 bases). The CDR3 runs 13 residues. V lost 2 bases, J lost 4 bases, and 9 bases lay in between. Looked up from germline, CDR1 is GTSNPN and CDR2 is SVGIG (reference sequence).

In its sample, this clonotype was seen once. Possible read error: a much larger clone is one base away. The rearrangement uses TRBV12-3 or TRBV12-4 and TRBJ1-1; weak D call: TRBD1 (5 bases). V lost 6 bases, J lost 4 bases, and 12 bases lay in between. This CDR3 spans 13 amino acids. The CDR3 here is CASSKGATTEAFF. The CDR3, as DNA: TGTGCCAGCAGCAAAGGGGCAACCACTGAAGCTTTCTTT.

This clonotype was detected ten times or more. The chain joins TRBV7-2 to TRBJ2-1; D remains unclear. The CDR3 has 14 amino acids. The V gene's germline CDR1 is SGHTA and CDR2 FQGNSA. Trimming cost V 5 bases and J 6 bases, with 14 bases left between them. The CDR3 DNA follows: TGTGCCAGCAGCCGAAAAGACCCCCCCAATGAGCAGTTCTTC. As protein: CASSRKDPPNEQFF.

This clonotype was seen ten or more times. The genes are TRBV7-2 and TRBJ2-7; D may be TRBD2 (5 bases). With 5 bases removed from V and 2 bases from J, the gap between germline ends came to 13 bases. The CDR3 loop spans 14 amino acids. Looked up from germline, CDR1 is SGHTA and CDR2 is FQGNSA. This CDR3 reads CASSPVAGPYEQYF. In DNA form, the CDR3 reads TGTGCCAGCAGCCCCGTGGCGGGCCCCTACGAGCAGTACTTC.

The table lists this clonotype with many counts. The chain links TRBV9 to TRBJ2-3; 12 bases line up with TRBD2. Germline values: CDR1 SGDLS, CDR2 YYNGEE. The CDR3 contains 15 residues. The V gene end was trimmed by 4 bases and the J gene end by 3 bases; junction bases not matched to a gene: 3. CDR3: CASSSSGGATDTQYF. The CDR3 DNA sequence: TGTGCCAGCAGCTCTAGCGGGGGGGCGACAGATACGCAGTATTTT. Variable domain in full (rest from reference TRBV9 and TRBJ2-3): DSGVTQTPKHLITATGQRVTLRCSPRSGDLSVYWYQQSLDQGLQFLIQYYNGEERAKGNILERFSAQQFPDLHSELNLSSLELGDSALYFCASSSSGGATDTQYFGPGTRLTVL.

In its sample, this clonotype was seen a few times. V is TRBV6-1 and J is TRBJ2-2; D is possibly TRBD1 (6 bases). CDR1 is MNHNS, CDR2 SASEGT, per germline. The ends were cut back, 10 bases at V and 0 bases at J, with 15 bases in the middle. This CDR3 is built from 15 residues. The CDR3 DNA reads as TGTGCCACTACGCCGGGACACACGAACACCGGGGAGCTGTTTTTT. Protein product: CATTPGHTNTGELFF.

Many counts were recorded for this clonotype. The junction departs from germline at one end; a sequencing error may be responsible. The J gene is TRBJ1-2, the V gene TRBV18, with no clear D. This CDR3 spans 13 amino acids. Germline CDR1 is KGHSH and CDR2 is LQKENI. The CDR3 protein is CASSPRTEDRQNF. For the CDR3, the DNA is TGTGCCAGCTCACCCAGGACGGAAGACCGCCAGAACTTC.

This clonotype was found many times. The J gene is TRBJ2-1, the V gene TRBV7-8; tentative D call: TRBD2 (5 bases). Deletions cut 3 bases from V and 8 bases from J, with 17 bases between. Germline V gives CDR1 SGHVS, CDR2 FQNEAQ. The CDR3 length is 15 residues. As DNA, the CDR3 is TGTGCCAGCAGCTTGGGTCGGACTCCGAGAGATGAGCAGTTCTTC. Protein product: CASSLGRTPRDEQFF.

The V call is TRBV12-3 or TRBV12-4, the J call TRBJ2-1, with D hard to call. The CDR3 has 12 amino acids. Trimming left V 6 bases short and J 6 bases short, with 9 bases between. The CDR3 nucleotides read TGTGCCAGCAGAAACCCGAGCAATGAGCAGTTCTTC. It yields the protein CASRNPSNEQFF.

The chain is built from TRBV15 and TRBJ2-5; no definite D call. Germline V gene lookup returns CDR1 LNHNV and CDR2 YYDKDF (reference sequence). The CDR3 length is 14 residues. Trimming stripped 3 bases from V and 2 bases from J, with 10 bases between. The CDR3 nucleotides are TGTGCCACCAGCAGGGATCACCAACAAGAGACCCAGTACTTC. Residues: CATSRDHQQETQYF.